This TCR beta chain was obtained from a study of blood T cell repertoires in COVID-19. Across the study: Donors in the United States, Italy and Spain gave samples during acute or convalescent COVID-19. The analysed material was cDNA or gDNA that came from T cells, B-cell-depleted T cells, or PBMCs.

Trimming removed 6 bases from V and 9 bases from J; junction bases left unmatched: 8. The CDR3 covers 13 residues. Germline V gene sequence: CDR1 LGHDT, CDR2 YNNKEL (reference sequence). Authors' analysis steps: Reference gene primer amplification yielded estimated nucleated cell counts. Sequencing used immunoSEQ multiplex PCR; TCRdb keeps in-frame clones, though not all of them. That table gives V, J and clone size, and the DNA gave D and trimming. The sample has 130,000 to 150,000 clones, around 90% seen once. Material for sequencing was peripheral blood. The V gene is TRBV3-1 (or the pseudogene TRBV3-2), the J gene TRBJ2-1; 7 nucleotides line up with TRBD1. The TCR sequence derives from a woman in her 50s with acute or convalescent COVID-19. The CDR3 DNA reads as TGTGCCAGCAGTGCTACAGGGGTAACTGAGCAGTTCTTC. Translated: CASSATGVTEQFF.